Listed below are T cell receptor beta chains from one sample, sequenced in a study of blood T cells in healthy people across ages. A single record per CDR3 protein comes from TCRdb applying MiXCR to the 5' RACE reads. The sample carries 800,000 to 900,000 distinct CDR3 sequences, 55% to 65% recorded once. The material sequenced was blood. The receptors stem from a man aged 25 to 45 in good health. The CDR3 runs from the conserved cysteine through the conserved F or W. Fields, in order: V gene, CDR3 protein.

TRBV6-4 CASRLSTELYDSPLHF
TRBV27 CASSLGWAGSYEQYF
TRBV20-1 CRENTQYF
TRBV20-1 CSARPTTSGKETQYF
TRBV6-2/TRBV6-3 CASSTGGQLYGYTF
TRBV4-3 CASSQDLASGADTQYF
TRBV27 CASRAGISDIQYF
TRBV7-2 CASSLTGHQPQHF
TRBV28 CASRTPPGEQYF
TRBV5-1 CASSLGPHGTGIGETQYF
TRBV11-2 CASSLFSGPISYNEQFF
TRBV6-5 CASSYSAGAVFYEQYF
TRBV9 CASSPSHGANTGELFF
TRBV7-9 CASSLDGVGETQYF
TRBV7-9 CASSLVGTPSLAKNIQYF
TRBV4-3 CASSQIMGGELSYNEQFF
TRBV4-2 CASSQVGAGETQYF
TRBV7-9 CASSPGTTPETQYF
TRBV14 CASSQGRGYQETQYF
TRBV4-1 CASSQGQDGEKLFF
TRBV9 CASSGGTSGGIGSYEQYF
TRBV7-2 CASSSTRGQETQYF
TRBV7-2 CASSTRSGGAQETQYF
TRBV20-1 CSARDRSTYEQYF
TRBV5-1 CASTYGGETQYF
TRBV10-3 CAHSGTADYEQYF
TRBV6-5 CASRTDRAAYEQYF
TRBV20-1 CSARDFGIGNTEAFF
TRBV28 CASSNTEAFF
TRBV15 CATSSDSSYSYEQYF
TRBV20-1 CSARRTPTNEKLFF
TRBV5-1 CASSLAAAPNYGYTF
TRBV10-3 CAISAGTGYEQYF
TRBV11-2 CASSLASGANQPQHF
TRBV4-2 CASTPRGSQGAFEKLFF
TRBV6-5 CASSSPGLSTDTQYF
TRBV4-2 CASSHTSGYYEQYF
TRBV20-1 CSARTGEGYTF
TRBV4-1 CASSPTTQGSYEQYF
TRBV6-5 CASSYGGWAGGRNIQYF